The 7 T cell receptor beta chains listed next were all sequenced from one sample in a study of early T cells in non-severe SARS-CoV-2 infection. TCRdb recomputed calls from the 5' RACE reads with MiXCR, one row per CDR3 protein. Seen here are roughly 75,000 distinct CDR3 sequences, roughly 9.6% observed once, and the top ten hold 4.8%. Source material: whole blood. The receptors come from an adult who was a healthcare worker with PCR-confirmed SARS-CoV-2 infection or an uninfected control (not recorded which).

This CDR3 reads CASSQAGGGPGANVLTF. The CDR3 region has the DNA TGCGCCAGCAGCCAAGCGGGCGGGGGGCCCGGGGCCAACGTCCTGACTTTC. J is TRBJ2-6 and V is TRBV4-1; 8 bases agree with TRBD2. After removal of 1 base from V and 4 bases from J, the junction contained 6 bases not matched to a gene. This CDR3 has 17 residues. Germline V CDR1 and CDR2: MGHRA, YSYEKL.

There are a few counts of this clonotype. The genes are TRBV28 and TRBJ1-4, with 7 bases matching TRBD1. The CDR3 spans 16 residues. Germline trimming cut 2 bases from V and 5 bases from J; bases unmatched to any gene: 8. CDR1 is MDHEN and CDR2 is SYDVKM in the germline V gene. The CDR3 bases are TGTGCCAGCAGTTTACAGGGGGGCCCCAGAAATGAAAAACTGTTTTTT. Its translation: CASSLQGGPRNEKLFF.

This clonotype was counted only a few times. V is TRBV19 and J is TRBJ2-7; D is unclear. Germline CDR1 reads LNHDA; CDR2 reads SQIVND (reference sequence). V lost 7 bases to trimming and J lost 0 bases, with 16 bases between them. This CDR3 region has 15 residues. In DNA, the CDR3 is TGTGCCAGTAAACCCCAAGATGCGTCCTCCTACGAGCAGTACTTC. This sequence encodes CASKPQDASSYEQYF. Complete variable domain (other parts from reference TRBV19 and TRBJ2-7): DGGITQSPKYLFRKEGQNVTLSCEQNLNHDAMYWYRQDPGQGLRLIYYSQIVNDFQKGDIAEGYSVSREKKESFPLTVTSAQKNPTAFYLCASKPQDASSYEQYFGPGTRLTVT.

The rearrangement joins TRBV4-1 to TRBJ2-7, with 10 bases lining up with TRBD1. Germline V gives CDR1 MGHRA, CDR2 YSYEKL. Trimming cost V 5 bases and J 4 bases; bases outside gene matches: 2. The CDR3 covers 13 residues. CDR3 in amino acids: CASSVDRGYEQYF. CDR3 bases: TGCGCCAGCAGCGTGGACAGGGGGTACGAGCAGTACTTC.

This clonotype was seen a few times. The chain recombines TRBV5-1 with TRBJ1-3, with D maybe TRBD1 (5 bases). Germline V gene lookup returns CDR1 SGHRS and CDR2 YFSETQ. The germline V and J ends were trimmed by 0 bases and 7 bases, with 14 bases remaining between them. This CDR3 spans 15 amino acids. Here the CDR3 reads CASSLEGHLANTIYF. As DNA, the CDR3 is TGCGCCAGCAGCTTGGAAGGACACCTAGCTAACACCATATATTTT.

This clonotype was seen many times. The chain is built from TRBV3-1 and TRBJ1-2; D call uncertain. Looked up from germline, CDR1 is LGHDT and CDR2 is YNNKEL (reference sequence). This CDR3 spans 13 amino acids. The V end lost 6 bases, the J end lost 4 bases, and 12 bases lay between the germline ends. The CDR3 DNA is TGTGCCAGCAGTCCCGGCAGTTCCTATGGCTACACCTTC. Translated, it gives CASSPGSSYGYTF.

The sample holds a few counts of this clonotype. V gene TRBV19 combines with J gene TRBJ2-7, with 10 bases aligning to TRBD1. CDR1 and CDR2 from the germline V gene are LNHDA and SQIVND (reference sequence). The V and J ends lost 5 bases and 7 bases, in that order; junction bases with no gene match: 8. CDR3 length equals 14 residues. The CDR3 is CASSPRDRGWEQYF. The CDR3 nucleotides are TGTGCCAGTAGTCCCCGGGACAGGGGTTGGGAGCAGTACTTC.